Listed below are T cell receptor beta chains from one sample, sequenced in a study of monozygotic twins with inflammatory bowel disease. Reprocessing the 5' RACE reads, TCRdb reports a single entry for every CDR3 protein and omits DNA. With about 300,000 distinct CDR3 sequences in the sample, the ten largest clones hold 5.5% to 6.5%. Material for sequencing was blood. The receptors come from a human donor with ulcerative colitis or Crohn's disease, or a healthy co-twin of an affected twin (not recorded which). CDR3s include the opening cysteine and the closing phenylalanine or tryptophan.

TRBV7-9,TRBJ2-5,CASTLLGNGQGYF
TRBV7-2,TRBJ2-2,CASKGRENTGELFF
TRBV7-8,TRBJ1-1,CASNRQGRSTEAFF
TRBV29-1,TRBJ2-7,CTGQRVLATYEQYF
TRBV9,TRBJ2-1,CASSPRDRGLINEQFF
TRBV18,TRBJ2-7,CASSPRNSSPYEQYF
TRBV10-3,TRBJ2-7,CAISGQGVYEQYF
TRBV10-2,TRBJ2-7,CARDTSRTYEQYF
TRBV7-9,TRBJ2-1,CASSYRTRHEQFF
TRBV20-1,TRBJ2-3,CSASLGWDPGDTQYF
TRBV24-1,TRBJ1-4,CATSQGSSEKLFF
TRBV7-9,TRBJ2-1,CASSKAGGYNEQFF
TRBV7-9,TRBJ1-1,CASSPRAGGNTEAFF
TRBV13,TRBJ2-1,CASSSHEGGTSYNEQFF
TRBV7-3,TRBJ2-1,CASSNGRGEQFF
TRBV19,TRBJ2-1,CASSPRGRNEQFF
TRBV7-2,TRBJ2-3,CASSLSSAGTTDTQYF